This TCR beta chain was found in a study of STAT5B mutations in CD4+ large granular lymphocyte leukemia. J gave up 0 bases and V 4 bases, and 2 bases lay outside the gene matches. Germline CDR1 is GTSNPN and CDR2 is SVGIG (reference sequence). The CDR3 has 13 residues. With respect to this clone: Its antigen is not known.

Sequencing was at survey level. In the study's own analysis: A productive frequency of 2.59 x 10-5 was the lowest detectable. The table came from immunoSEQ multiplex PCR; TCRdb's copy has only in-frame clones and leaves some out. The DNA gave D and trimming, while V, J and clone size come from that table. Of under 30,000 clones listed, more than 70% are singletons. Study results and limitations: Patient CD4-sorted repertoires looked more clonal than healthy CD4+ repertoires, even without putative leukemic clones. Top patient clones used TRBV06 genes more often: 8/27 versus 2/35 in controls.

This chain links TRBV30 with TRBJ1-1; 7 positions match TRBD1. This TCR came from a human donor in good health. The sequenced material came from CD4+ T cells from blood buffy coats. For the CDR3, the DNA is TGTGCCTGGACAGGGGGGATGAACACTGAAGCTTTCTTT. Amino acid sequence: CAWTGGMNTEAFF. Full variable domain (remainder filled in from reference TRBV30 and TRBJ1-1): SQTIHQWPATLVQPVGSPLSLECTVEGTSNPNLYWYRQAAGRGLQLLFYSVGIGQISSEVPQNLSASRPQDRQFILSSKKLLLSDSGFYLCAWTGGMNTEAFFGQGTRLTVV.